The 8 T cell receptor beta chains below were found in one sample sequenced in a study of shared clonotypes between healthy human individuals. Sequencing was performed with immunoSEQ multiplex PCR; in TCRdb, only in-frame clones are kept and a portion is missing. This sample has roughly 2,300,000 clones, with roughly 92% found just once. The sequencing input was naive CD4+ T cells from PBMCs. The subset was: CD45RA+ positively selected. The receptors shown here come from a man between 18 and 35 years old in good health. Some clones in this sample may be carry-over from other donors' samples.

The chain is built from TRBV6-1 and TRBJ1-5, with D unresolved. CDR1 and CDR2 from the germline V gene are MNHNS and SASEGT. Trimming cost V 2 bases and J 5 bases, with 4 bases left between them. The CDR3 consists of 12 residues. This chain's CDR3 is CASSELYQPQHF. The CDR3 nucleotides are TGTGCCAGCAGTGAATTGTATCAGCCCCAGCATTTT.

In the case of this clone: The same CDR3 is also encoded by other DNA sequences in this sample. V gene TRBV15 combines with J gene TRBJ2-2; no reliable D call. Per germline, CDR1 LNHNV and CDR2 YYDKDF (reference sequence). The V end was cut by 1 base, the J end by 1 base, with 7 bases between. The CDR3 covers 15 residues. In nucleotides, the CDR3 is TGTGCCACCAGCAGAGCTGGTTTGAACACCGGGGAGCTGTTTTTT. Encoded protein: CATSRAGLNTGELFF.

The chain joins TRBV4-1 to TRBJ1-2; D possibly corresponds to TRBD1 (5 bases). CDR1 and CDR2 from the germline V gene are MGHRA and YSYEKL. The V and J ends lost 1 base and 0 bases respectively, with 9 bases between them. The length of the CDR3 is 15 residues. CDR3 protein: CASSQVTASNYGYTF. The CDR3, as DNA: TGCGCCAGCAGCCAAGTGACAGCTTCTAACTATGGCTACACCTTC.

The gene calls are TRBV14 and TRBJ1-2, with D unclear. CDR3 length equals 15 residues. Deletions cut 4 bases from V and 5 bases from J, with 17 bases between. Germline loops: CDR1 SGHDN, CDR2 FVKESK. CDR3 sequence (DNA): TGTGCCAGCAGCCCCCTATTGACCGGGGTTTATGGCTACACCTTC. This sequence encodes CASSPLLTGVYGYTF.

This sequence joins TRBV14 and TRBJ1-1; 7 bases fit TRBD1. From germline, CDR1 is SGHDN and CDR2 FVKESK. The CDR3 is made up of 17 amino acids. The V and J ends lost 4 bases and 0 bases, in that order; junction bases with no gene match: 11. The CDR3 spells CASSRLGTVYMNTEAFF. CDR3 DNA: TGTGCCAGCAGCCGACTCGGGACAGTTTACATGAACACTGAAGCTTTCTTT.

The J gene is TRBJ1-2, the V gene TRBV7-2, with TRBD1 as a possible D gene (6 bases). CDR3 size: 14 residues. From germline, CDR1 is SGHTA and CDR2 FQGNSA. Deletions cut 5 bases from V and 5 bases from J, with 15 bases between. The CDR3 spells CASSPTRDTYGYTF. The CDR3 bases are TGTGCCAGCAGCCCCACAAGGGACACTTATGGCTACACCTTC.

The chain is built from TRBV5-1 and TRBJ1-5, with D possibly matching TRBD1 (6 bases). This CDR3 spans 14 amino acids. Trimming took off 1 base at V and 6 bases at J, with 11 bases between the two ends. Per germline, CDR1 SGHRS and CDR2 YFSETQ. CDR3 sequence: CASSLLTGGQPQHF. CDR3 DNA: TGCGCCAGCAGCTTGTTGACAGGCGGTCAGCCCCAGCATTTT.

The rearrangement joins TRBV28 to TRBJ2-6; possible D gene TRBD1, 5 bases. The germline gives CDR1 MDHEN, CDR2 SYDVKM. This CDR3 contains 16 residues. V lost 6 bases and J 0 bases, leaving 12 bases between the germline ends. CDR3 coding DNA: TGTGCCAGCAGCTCCTACAGGAGCTCTGGGGCCAACGTCCTGACTTTC. Translation: CASSSYRSSGANVLTF.